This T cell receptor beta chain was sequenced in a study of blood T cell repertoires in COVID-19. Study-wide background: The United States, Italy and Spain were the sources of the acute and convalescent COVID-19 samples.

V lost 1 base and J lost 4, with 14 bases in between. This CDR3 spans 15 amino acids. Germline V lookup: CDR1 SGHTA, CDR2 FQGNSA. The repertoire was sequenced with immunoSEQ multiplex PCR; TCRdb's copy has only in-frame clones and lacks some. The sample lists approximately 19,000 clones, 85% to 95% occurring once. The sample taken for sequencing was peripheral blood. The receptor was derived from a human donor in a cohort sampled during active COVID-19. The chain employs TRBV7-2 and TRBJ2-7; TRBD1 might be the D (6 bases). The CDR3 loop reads CASSLGWGPQYEQYF. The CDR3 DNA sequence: TGTGCCAGCAGCTTAGGGTGGGGGCCCCAGTACGAGCAGTACTTC.